This T cell receptor beta chain was found in a study of T cells in Graves' hyperthyroidism and ophthalmopathy (dated by TCRdb to about 2019). With regard to the full study: Peripheral blood samples were taken at the time of initial diagnosis, prior to any treatment. The paper describes TCR Vbeta CDR3 sequencing of more than 120 peripheral blood samples, made up of 43 ophthalmopathy patients, around 73 hyperthyroidism patients and around 17 progressor patients. The study also compared thyroid tissue and blood T-cell repertoires from over 5 Graves' hyperthyroidism patients. After sampling, hyperthyroidism patients received methimazole starting at 30 mg daily, and ophthalmopathy patients received high-dose intravenous methylprednisolone. To identify distinguishing TCR V-J signatures, a discovery cohort of some 99 patients was used, comprising 43 with Graves' ophthalmopathy and 57 with stable Graves' hyperthyroidism. The approximately 100 discovery patients were divided at random into training and test sets in a 7:3 ratio. Whether ophthalmopathy could be predicted prospectively was tested in an independent validation cohort made up of 18 to 20 hyperthyroidism patients plus 17 patients who later progressed to ophthalmopathy.

Hyperthyroidism patients were newly diagnosed, had a disease duration of under 2 months, and were aged 18 to 65 years. Exclusion was applied to patients with uncontrolled infections, other autoimmune diseases, pregnancy or lactation. Diagnoses were established on the basis of clinical symptoms, serum thyroxine and TRAb, thyroid ultrasound, and orbital computed tomography. Blood from progressor patients was collected at the time of first diagnosis with hyperthyroidism, before any ophthalmopathy symptoms had appeared. PBMCs were isolated from about 9 ml of fresh peripheral blood by Ficoll-Paque density gradient centrifugation. Progressor patients were initially diagnosed with Graves' hyperthyroidism and developed ophthalmopathy during follow-up. Trizol reagent was used to extract total RNA, and RNA quality was then checked on an Agilent 2100 Bioanalyzer. This clonotype was seen only a few times. Its specific antigen is unknown. No quality values exist for individual bases; no much larger clone is one base distant.

Points the paper makes about the study in general: During validation, the model predicted progression to ophthalmopathy a median of approximately 7 months ahead of onset, with around 71% sensitivity and 72.22% specificity. Most expanded thyroid clonotypes (frequency above 0.001) were also detected in blood, a finding suggesting that blood repertoires may reflect thyroid immune responses. A model built on a 13 V-J signature distinguished ophthalmopathy from stable hyperthyroidism, reaching 85% to 90% sensitivity and around 81% specificity in cross-validation and 80%/75% in testing. No statistical method was used to set the sample size in advance, and investigators knew the group allocation.

TCR beta CDR3 regions were amplified from RNA transcripts. For the first round of RT-PCR on the TCR CDR3, the HTBI primer set was used together with the Qiagen OneStep RT-PCR kit. Libraries were constructed in a second round of multiplex PCR, after which size selection and purification were performed. Paired-end sequencing of the libraries was performed with 100 bp reads on an Illumina HiSeq2000. In the original analysis: SOAPnuke was used to process the raw data, throwing out any read that contained adapters or uncalled bases, had a mean Phred below 15, or lacked an exact constant-primer or identifier match. High-quality paired reads were merged with COPE v1.2.5, and unique nucleotide sequences were defined as clonotypes. MiTCR v1.1 was used to align the clonotypes against IMGT TRBV, TRBD and TRBJ reference segments. Only V-J combinations with frequency above 0.0001, covering about 99% of repertoires, were analysed. A TCS score was defined as the ratio between F50 (clonal expansion) and ExV (chaos), using BLOSUM62-based TCRdist between CDR3 peptides within each V-J. Welch's t-statistics and random forest reduced several hundred V-J features to 10 to 15, which were used in a naive Bayes classifier (R e1071). In TCRdb, the public reads were trimmed at Q25 with fastp and aligned with MiXCR, with productive beta chains retained. Each entry is one CDR3 protein sequence, shown with its most common DNA and genes. TCRdb assigned the V and J calls; the authors' analysis was not used. The sample table shows 550,000 to 850,000 distinct CDR3 sequences, and under 20% are seen once. Jointly, the top ten make up 16% of the sample.

Based on the germline V gene, the CDR1 and CDR2 sequences are ENHRY and SYGVKD. After removal of 9 bases from V and 5 bases from J, the junction retains 10 bases not matched to a gene. The CDR3 goes from the cysteine to the phenylalanine over 16 residues. Only CDR3 DNA remains: 48 bases, in frame from the first base. Recombination joined TRBV10-3 with TRBJ2-2, and 12 junctional nucleotides match TRBD2. The source is a woman aged 45-60 years with Graves' hyperthyroidism that later progressed to Graves' ophthalmopathy. Source material: blood. The bases read TGTGCCATGGGAGGACTAGCGGGGACGGGGACCGGGGAGCTGTTTTTT. Translated, it gives CAMGGLAGTGTGELFF.